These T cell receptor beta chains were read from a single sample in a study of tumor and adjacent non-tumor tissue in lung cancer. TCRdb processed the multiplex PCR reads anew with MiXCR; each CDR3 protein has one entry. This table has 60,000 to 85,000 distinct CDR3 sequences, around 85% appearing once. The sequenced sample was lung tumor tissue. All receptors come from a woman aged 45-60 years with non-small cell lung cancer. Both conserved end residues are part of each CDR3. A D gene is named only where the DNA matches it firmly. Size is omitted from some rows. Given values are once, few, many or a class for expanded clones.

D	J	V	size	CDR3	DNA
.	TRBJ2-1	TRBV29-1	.	CSVGSGSNEQFF	.
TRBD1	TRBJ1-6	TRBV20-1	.	CSAMGQGNSPLSF	TGCAGTGCTATGGGACAGGGGAATTCACCCCTCAGCTTT
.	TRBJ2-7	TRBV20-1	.	CSAEPGIGAYEQYF	TGCAGTGCTGAGCCCGGGATAGGGGCCTACGAGCAGTACTTC
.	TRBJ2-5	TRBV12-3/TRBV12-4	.	CASSPGQFETQYF	TGTGCCAGCAGTCCTGGACAATTTGAGACCCAGTACTTC
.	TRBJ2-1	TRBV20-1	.	CSAPSGRSSSYNEQSF	TGCAGTGCTCCTAGTGGGCGGTCGAGCTCCTACAATGAGCAGTCCTTC
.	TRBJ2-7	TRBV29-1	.	CSVKAYYEQYF	TGCAGCGTTAAGGCCTACTACGAGCAGTATTTC
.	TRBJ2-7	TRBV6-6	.	CASSPGTEATSYVQYF	TGTGCCAGCAGCCCCGGCACCGAGGCCACCTCCTACGTGCAGTACTTC
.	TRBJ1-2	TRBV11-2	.	CVSSLARTNCGYTF	TGTGTCAGCAGCTTAGCACGTACTAACTGTGGCTACACCTTC
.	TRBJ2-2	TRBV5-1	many	CASSSATEPSGELFF	TGCGCCAGCAGCTCGGCGACCGAACCCTCCGGGGAGCTGTTTTTT
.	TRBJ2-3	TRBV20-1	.	CNVSRGVGTDTQYF	TGCAATGTGTCTAGGGGGGTGGGCACGGATACGCAGTATTTT
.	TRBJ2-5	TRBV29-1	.	CSVVKTETQYF	TGCAGCGTTGTCAAGACAGAGACGCAGTACTTC
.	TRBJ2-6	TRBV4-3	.	CASSQGAGLSGANVLTF	TGCGCCAGCAGCCAAGGCGCAGGTTTATCTGGAGCCAACGTCCTGACTTTC
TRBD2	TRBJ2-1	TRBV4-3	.	CASSQDHSGASSYNEQFF	TGCGCCAGCAGCCAAGACCATAGCGGGGCAAGCTCCTACAATGAGCAGTTCTTC
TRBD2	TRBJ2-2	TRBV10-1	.	CASSEFSSGGVDTGVLFF	TGCGCCAGCAGTGAGTTCTCTAGCGGTGGCGTCGACACCGGGGTGCTGTTTTTT
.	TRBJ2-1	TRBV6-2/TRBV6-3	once	CASSYSAGYNEYFF	TGTGCCAGCAGTTACTCGGCGGGCTACAATGAGTACTTCTTC
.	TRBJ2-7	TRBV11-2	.	CPSSIGRASYEQYF	TGCCCCAGCAGCATAGGGCGGGCGTCCTACGAGCAGTACTTC
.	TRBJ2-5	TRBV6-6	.	CASSYPGKAETQYF	TGTGCAAGCAGTTATCCAGGAAAGGCGGAGACCCAATACTTC
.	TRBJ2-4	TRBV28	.	CASSHTSGLDIQYF	TGTGCCAGCAGCCACACCTCAGGTTTGGACATTCAATACTTC
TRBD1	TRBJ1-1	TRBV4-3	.	CASSQRQGWIEAFF	TGCGCCAGCAGCCAACGACAGGGTTGGATTGAAGCTTTCTTT
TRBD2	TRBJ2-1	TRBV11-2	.	CASRLAGNPYNEQFF	TGTGCCAGCAGGTTAGCGGGAAACCCATACAATGAGCAGTTCTTC
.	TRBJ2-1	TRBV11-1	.	CANSPGPSSYNEQFF	TGTGCCAACAGCCCTGGCCCGAGCTCTTACAATGAGCAGTTCTTC
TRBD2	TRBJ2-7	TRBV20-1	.	CRARGERNSCEQYF	TGCAGAGCCCGGGGGGAGCGGAACTCCTGCGAGCAGTACTTC
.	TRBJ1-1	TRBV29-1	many	CSGERGLGEAFF	TGCAGCGGCGAGAGGGGGTTGGGTGAAGCTTTCTTT
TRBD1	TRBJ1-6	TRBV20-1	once	CSAGSKTGESSPLHF	TGCAGTGCTGGAAGCAAGACAGGGGAGTCTTCACCCCTCCACTTC
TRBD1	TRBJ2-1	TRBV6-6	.	CARSYGTGRSSEQFF	TGTGCCAGGAGTTATGGGACAGGGCGTTCCAGTGAGCAGTTCTTC
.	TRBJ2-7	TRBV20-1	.	CNADTLRGAYEQYF	TGCAATGCGGATACTCTACGTGGGGCCTACGAGCAGTACTTT
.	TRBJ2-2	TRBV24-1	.	CATSGTGTGELLF	TGTGCCACCAGTGGAACAGGGACCGGGGAGCTGTTATTT
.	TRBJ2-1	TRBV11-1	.	CASSLPLLDEQFF	TGTGCCAGCAGCTTACCTCTGCTTGATGAGCAATTCTTC
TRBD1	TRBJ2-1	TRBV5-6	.	CASNPIQGASYNELFF	TGTGCCAGCAACCCAATACAGGGGGCTTCCTACAATGAGCTGTTCTTC
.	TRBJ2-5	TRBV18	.	CASSPRRTSRETQYF	TGTGCCAGCTCACCACGGAGGACAAGCCGAGAGACCCAGTACTTC
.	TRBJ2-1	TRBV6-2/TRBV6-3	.	CAAQEQGPHTDEQSF	TGTGCCGCGCAAGAACAGGGACCACACACCGATGAGCAGTCCTTC
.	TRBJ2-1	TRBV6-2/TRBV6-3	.	CASSYGRPGEQFF	TGTGCCAGCAGTTATGGACGGCCAGGTGAGCAGTTCTTC
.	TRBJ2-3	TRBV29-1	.	CSVVLSFGPGETLYF	TGCAGCGTCGTCCTATCTTTCGGACCTGGGGAGACGCTGTATTTT
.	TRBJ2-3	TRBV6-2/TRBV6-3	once	CASSYGFGGSTYTQYF	TGTGCCAGCAGTTACGGCTTCGGAGGGAGCACATATACGCAGTATTTT
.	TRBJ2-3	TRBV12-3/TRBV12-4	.	CAGSFPTLSERLGYEQYF	TGTGCCGGCAGTTTCCCCACCCTTAGCGAGAGGCTGGGATATGAGCAGTATTTT
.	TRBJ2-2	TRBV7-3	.	CASSLRAGGLNAGELFF	TGTGCCAGCAGCCTCCGGGCAGGAGGGCTAAACGCCGGGGAGCTGTTTTTT
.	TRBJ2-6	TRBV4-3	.	CVSSQETTSGTNVLTF	TGCGTCAGCAGCCAAGAGACTACCTCTGGGACCAACGTCCTGACTTTC
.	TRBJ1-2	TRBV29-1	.	CSGDTSDYGYTF	TGCAGCGGTGACACGTCGGACTATGGCTACACCTTC
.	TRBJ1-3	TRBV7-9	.	CASSATMGRLSSGNTIYF	TGTGCCAGCAGCGCCACGATGGGCCGTCTGAGCTCTGGAAACACCATATATTTT
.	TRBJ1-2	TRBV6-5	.	CVSSYLRGEGYGYTF	TGTGTCAGCAGTTACTTGAGAGGAGAGGGCTATGGCTACACCTTC
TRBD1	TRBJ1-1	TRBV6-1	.	CASRDRDHTESFF	TGTGCCAGCAGGGACAGGGATCACACTGAATCTTTCTTT
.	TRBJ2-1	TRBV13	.	CASSPYSASYNERFF	TGTGCCAGCAGCCCCTACAGTGCATCCTACAATGAGCGGTTCTTC
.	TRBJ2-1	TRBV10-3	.	CATSSGTTYNEQFF	TGTGCCACCTCATCCGGGACCACCTATAATGAGCAGTTCTTC
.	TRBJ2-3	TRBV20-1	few	CSVTGEGTDTQYF	TGCAGTGTGACGGGAGAGGGGACAGATACGCAGTATTTT